This T cell receptor (beta chain) is drawn from a study of radiotherapy plus CTLA-4 blockade in lung cancer. Whole-study context: Overall, approximately 18% of patients showed an objective response, while 31% attained disease control.

Chemo-refractory metastatic non-small-cell lung cancer patients received focal radiation with ipilimumab CTLA-4 blockade. Clones were sequenced by immunoSEQ multiplex PCR, and TCRdb holds only the in-frame ones, with some missing. The table includes almost 55,000 clones, 65% to 85% detected once. Trimming removed 0 bases from V and 2 bases from J; junction bases left unmatched: 9. The CDR3 runs 18 residues. Germline V gives CDR1 SGHTA, CDR2 FQGNSA. The sequencing used peripheral blood, collected from a patient treated with radiotherapy plus ipilimumab. This sequence originates from a human donor with non-small cell lung cancer who had a partial response to radiotherapy plus ipilimumab. The chain carries TRBV7-2 and TRBJ2-5; 10 bases are shared with TRBD2. CDR3 nucleotide sequence: TGTGCCAGCAGCTTAGCTGGAGCGGGGGGGCCGGGGCAAGAGACCCAGTACTTC. It encodes CASSLAGAGGPGQETQYF.